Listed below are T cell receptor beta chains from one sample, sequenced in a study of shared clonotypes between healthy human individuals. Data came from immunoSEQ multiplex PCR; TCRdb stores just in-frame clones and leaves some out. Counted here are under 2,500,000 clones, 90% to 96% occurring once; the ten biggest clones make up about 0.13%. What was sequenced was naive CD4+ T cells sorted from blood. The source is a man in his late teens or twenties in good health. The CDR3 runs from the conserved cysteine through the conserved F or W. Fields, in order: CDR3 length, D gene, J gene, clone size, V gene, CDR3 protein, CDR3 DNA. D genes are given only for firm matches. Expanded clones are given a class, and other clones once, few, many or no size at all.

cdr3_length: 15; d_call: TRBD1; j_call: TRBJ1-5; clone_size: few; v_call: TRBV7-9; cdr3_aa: CASSTGTAGGQPQHF; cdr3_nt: TGTGCCAGCAGCACCGGGACAGCGGGGGGTCAGCCCCAGCATTTT
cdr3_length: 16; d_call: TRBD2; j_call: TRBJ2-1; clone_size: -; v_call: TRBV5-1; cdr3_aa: CASSSTSGGSYNEQFF; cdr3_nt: TGCGCCAGCAGCTCAACTAGCGGGGGCTCCTACAATGAGCAGTTCTTC
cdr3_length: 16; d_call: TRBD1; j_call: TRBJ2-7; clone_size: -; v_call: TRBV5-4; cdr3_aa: CASSDTGGRRSYEQYF; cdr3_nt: TGTGCCAGCAGCGATACAGGGGGTCGTCGCTCCTACGAGCAGTACTTC
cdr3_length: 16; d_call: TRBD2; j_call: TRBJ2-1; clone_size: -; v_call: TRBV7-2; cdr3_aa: CASSDRRAGGLHEQFF; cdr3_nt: TGTGCCAGCAGCGACCGTCGCGCGGGAGGGCTCCATGAGCAGTTCTTC
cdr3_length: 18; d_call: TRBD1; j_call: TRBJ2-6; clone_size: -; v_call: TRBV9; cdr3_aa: CASSVALGQGSGANVLTF; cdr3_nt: TGTGCCAGCAGCGTAGCTTTGGGACAGGGGTCTGGGGCCAACGTCCTGACTTTC
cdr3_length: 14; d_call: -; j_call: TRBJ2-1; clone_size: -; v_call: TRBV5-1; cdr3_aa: CASSLPGLHNEQFF; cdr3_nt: TGCGCCAGCAGCTTACCGGGACTTCACAATGAGCAGTTCTTC
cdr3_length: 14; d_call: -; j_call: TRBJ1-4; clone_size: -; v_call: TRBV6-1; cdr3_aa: CASRPTGFREKLFF; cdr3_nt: TGTGCCAGCAGACCCACAGGGTTTAGGGAAAAACTGTTTTTT
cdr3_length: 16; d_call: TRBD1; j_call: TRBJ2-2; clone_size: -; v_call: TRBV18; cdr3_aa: CASSPTRTGNTGELFF; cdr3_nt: TGTGCCAGCTCACCTACACGGACAGGGAACACCGGGGAGCTGTTTTTT
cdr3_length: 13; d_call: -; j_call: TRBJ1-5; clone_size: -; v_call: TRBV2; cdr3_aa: CASSDNSHQPQHF; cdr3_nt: TGTGCCAGCAGTGACAATTCGCATCAGCCCCAGCATTTT
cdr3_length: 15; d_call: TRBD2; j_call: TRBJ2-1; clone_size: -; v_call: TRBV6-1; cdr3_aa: CASNRLAGFRNEQFF; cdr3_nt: TGTGCCAGCAACCGACTAGCGGGATTCCGCAATGAGCAGTTCTTC
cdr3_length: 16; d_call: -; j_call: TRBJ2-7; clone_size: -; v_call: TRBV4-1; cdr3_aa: CASSQGFSGEGYEQYF; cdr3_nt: TGCGCCAGCAGCCAAGGATTTAGCGGAGAGGGGTACGAGCAGTACTTC
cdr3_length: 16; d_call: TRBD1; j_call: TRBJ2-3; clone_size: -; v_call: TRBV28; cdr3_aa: CASSSGGRQGTDTQYF; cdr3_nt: TGTGCCAGCAGTTCAGGGGGGCGACAGGGGACAGATACGCAGTATTTT
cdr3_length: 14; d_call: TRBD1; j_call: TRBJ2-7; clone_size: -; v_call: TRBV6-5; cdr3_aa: CASSRQGILSEQYF; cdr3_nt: TGTGCCAGCAGTAGACAGGGGATTCTTTCCGAGCAGTACTTC
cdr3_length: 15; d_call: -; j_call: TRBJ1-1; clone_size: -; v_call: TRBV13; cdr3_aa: CASSWHTGKNTEAFF; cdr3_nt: TGTGCCAGCAGCTGGCATACAGGAAAGAACACTGAAGCTTTCTTT
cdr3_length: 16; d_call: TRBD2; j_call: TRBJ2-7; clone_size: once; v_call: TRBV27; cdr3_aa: CASSFPGKREGYEQYF; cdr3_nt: TGTGCCAGCAGTTTCCCCGGGAAGCGGGAGGGCTACGAGCAGTACTTC
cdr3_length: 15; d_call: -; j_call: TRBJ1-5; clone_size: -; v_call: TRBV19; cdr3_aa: CASRLTGYSNQPQHF; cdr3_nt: TGTGCCAGTAGGCTTACAGGGTATAGCAATCAGCCCCAGCATTTT
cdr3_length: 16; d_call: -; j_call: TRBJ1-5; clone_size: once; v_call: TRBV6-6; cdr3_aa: CASRTILGGADQPQHF; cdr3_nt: TGTGCCAGCAGGACCATTCTGGGGGGGGCCGATCAGCCCCAGCATTTT
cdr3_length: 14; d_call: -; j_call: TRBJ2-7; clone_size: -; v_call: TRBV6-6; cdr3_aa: CASSYSGQFYEQYF; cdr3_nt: TGTGCCAGCAGTTACTCAGGCCAGTTCTACGAGCAGTACTTC
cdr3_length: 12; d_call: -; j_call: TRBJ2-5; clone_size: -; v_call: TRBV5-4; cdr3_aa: CASRSEAETQYF; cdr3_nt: TGTGCCAGCAGGTCTGAGGCAGAGACCCAGTACTTC
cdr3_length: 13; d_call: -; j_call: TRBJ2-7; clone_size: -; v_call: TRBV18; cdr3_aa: CASSPDSFYEQYF; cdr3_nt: TGTGCCAGCTCCCCCGACAGTTTCTACGAGCAGTACTTC
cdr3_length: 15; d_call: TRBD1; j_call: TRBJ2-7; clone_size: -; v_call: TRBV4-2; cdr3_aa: CASSPRDRGLYEQYF; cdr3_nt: TGTGCCAGCAGCCCTAGAGACAGGGGTTTGTACGAGCAGTACTTC
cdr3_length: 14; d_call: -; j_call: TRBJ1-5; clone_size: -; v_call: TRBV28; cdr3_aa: CASSWNRGYQPQHF; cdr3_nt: TGTGCCAGCAGTTGGAATAGGGGCTACCAGCCCCAGCATTTT
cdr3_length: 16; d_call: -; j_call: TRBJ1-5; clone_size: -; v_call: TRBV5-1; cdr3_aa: CASSLLAGYSNQPQHF; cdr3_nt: TGCGCCAGCAGCTTATTGGCAGGTTATAGCAATCAGCCCCAGCATTTT
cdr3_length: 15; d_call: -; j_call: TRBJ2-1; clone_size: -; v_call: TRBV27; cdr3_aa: CASSYARVLYNEQFF; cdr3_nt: TGTGCCAGCAGTTATGCCAGGGTCTTGTACAATGAGCAGTTCTTC
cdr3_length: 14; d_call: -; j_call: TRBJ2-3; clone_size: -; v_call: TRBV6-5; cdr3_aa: CASTRALSTDTQYF; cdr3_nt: TGTGCCAGCACCCGGGCGTTGAGCACAGATACGCAGTATTTT
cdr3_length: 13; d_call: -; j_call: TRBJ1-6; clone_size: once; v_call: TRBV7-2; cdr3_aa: CASSSGYNSPLHF; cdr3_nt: TGTGCCAGCAGCTCCGGCTATAATTCACCCCTCCACTTT
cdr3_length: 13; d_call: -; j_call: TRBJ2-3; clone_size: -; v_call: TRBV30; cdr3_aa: CAWSVGRTDTQYF; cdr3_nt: TGTGCCTGGAGTGTGGGTCGCACAGATACGCAGTATTTT
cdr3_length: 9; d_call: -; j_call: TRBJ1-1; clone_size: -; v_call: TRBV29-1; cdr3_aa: CSVEEGAFF; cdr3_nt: TGCAGCGTTGAAGAAGGGGCTTTCTTT
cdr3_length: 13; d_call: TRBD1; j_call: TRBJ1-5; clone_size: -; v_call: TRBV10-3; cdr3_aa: CAIAGTGNQPQHF; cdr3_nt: TGTGCCATCGCCGGGACAGGCAATCAGCCCCAGCATTTT
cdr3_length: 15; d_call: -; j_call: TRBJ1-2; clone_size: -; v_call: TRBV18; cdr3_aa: CASSIQSGSPYGYTF; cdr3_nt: TGTGCCAGCTCAATACAAAGTGGCAGTCCTTATGGCTACACCTTC
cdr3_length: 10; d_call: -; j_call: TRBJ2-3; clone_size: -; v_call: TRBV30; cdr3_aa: CAWATDTQYF; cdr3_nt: TGTGCCTGGGCGACAGATACGCAGTATTTT
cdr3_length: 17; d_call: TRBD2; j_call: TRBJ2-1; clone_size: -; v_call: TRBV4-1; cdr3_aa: CASRKLAGASSYNEQFF; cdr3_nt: TGCGCCAGCAGAAAACTAGCGGGGGCGAGCTCCTACAATGAGCAGTTCTTC
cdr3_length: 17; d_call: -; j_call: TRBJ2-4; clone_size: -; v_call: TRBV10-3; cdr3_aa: CAISREMQGLAKNIQYF; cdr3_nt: TGTGCCATCAGTAGGGAAATGCAGGGGTTAGCCAAAAACATTCAGTACTTC
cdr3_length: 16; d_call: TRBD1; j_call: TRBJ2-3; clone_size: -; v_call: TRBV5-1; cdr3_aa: CASSLAPGQGTDTQYF; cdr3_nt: TGCGCCAGCAGCTTGGCCCCGGGACAGGGCACAGATACGCAGTATTTT
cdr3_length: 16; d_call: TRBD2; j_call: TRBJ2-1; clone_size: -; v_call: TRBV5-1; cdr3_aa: CASSLDPSGGYNEQFF; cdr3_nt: TGCGCCAGCAGCTTGGATCCCAGCGGGGGCTACAATGAGCAGTTCTTC
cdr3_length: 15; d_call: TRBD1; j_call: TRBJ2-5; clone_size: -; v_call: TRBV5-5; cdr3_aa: CASRAWDRGQETQYF; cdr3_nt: TGTGCCAGCAGGGCGTGGGACAGGGGGCAGGAGACCCAGTACTTC
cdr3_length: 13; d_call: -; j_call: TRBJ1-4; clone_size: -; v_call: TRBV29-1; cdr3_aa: CSALAAANEKLFF; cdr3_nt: TGCAGCGCCCTCGCGGCGGCTAATGAAAAACTGTTTTTT
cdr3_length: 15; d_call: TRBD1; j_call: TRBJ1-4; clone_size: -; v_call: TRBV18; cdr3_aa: CASSPGTATNEKLFF; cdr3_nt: TGTGCCAGCTCACCAGGGACAGCAACTAATGAAAAACTGTTTTTT
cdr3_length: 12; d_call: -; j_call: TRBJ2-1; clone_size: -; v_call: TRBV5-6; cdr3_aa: CASTLGGNEQFF; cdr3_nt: TGTGCCAGCACCCTCGGGGGCAATGAGCAGTTCTTC
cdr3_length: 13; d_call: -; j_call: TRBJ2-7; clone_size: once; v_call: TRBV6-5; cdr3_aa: CASSSGVAYEQYF; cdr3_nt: TGTGCCAGCAGTTCCGGAGTGGCCTACGAGCAGTACTTC
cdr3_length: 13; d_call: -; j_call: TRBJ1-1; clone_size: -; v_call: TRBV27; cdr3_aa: CASTDFMNTEAFF; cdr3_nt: TGTGCCAGCACAGATTTCATGAACACTGAAGCTTTCTTT
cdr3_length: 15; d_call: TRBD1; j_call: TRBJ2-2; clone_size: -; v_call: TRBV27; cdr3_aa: CASSARQGTGGELFF; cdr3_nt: TGTGCCAGCAGTGCGCGACAGGGGACGGGCGGGGAGCTGTTTTTT
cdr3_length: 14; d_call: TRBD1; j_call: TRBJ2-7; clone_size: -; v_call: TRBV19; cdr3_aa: CASSIGGGPREQYF; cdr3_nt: TGTGCCAGTAGTATAGGAGGGGGCCCTAGAGAGCAGTACTTC
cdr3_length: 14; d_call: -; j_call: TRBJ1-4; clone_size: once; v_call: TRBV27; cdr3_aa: CASSLIGINEKLFF; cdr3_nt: TGTGCCAGCAGTTTGATCGGAATAAATGAAAAACTGTTTTTT
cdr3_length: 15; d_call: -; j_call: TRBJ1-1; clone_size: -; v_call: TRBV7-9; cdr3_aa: CASSAQGSLNTEAFF; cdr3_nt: TGTGCCAGCAGCGCCCAGGGTTCACTTAACACTGAAGCTTTCTTT
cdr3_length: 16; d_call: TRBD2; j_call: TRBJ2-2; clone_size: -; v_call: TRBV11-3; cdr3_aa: CASSQTSGANTGELFF; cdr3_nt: TGTGCCAGCAGCCAGACAAGCGGGGCAAACACCGGGGAGCTGTTTTTT
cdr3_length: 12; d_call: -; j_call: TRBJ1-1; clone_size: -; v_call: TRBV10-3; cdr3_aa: CAISGRVTEAFF; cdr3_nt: TGTGCCATCAGTGGCAGGGTTACTGAAGCTTTCTTT
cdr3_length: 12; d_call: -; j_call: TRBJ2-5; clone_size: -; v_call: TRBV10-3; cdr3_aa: CAIRGPGETQYF; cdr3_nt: TGTGCCATCAGGGGACCTGGGGAGACCCAGTACTTC
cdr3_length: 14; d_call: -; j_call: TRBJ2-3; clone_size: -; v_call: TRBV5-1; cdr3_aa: CASSLVPAADTQYF; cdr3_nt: TGCGCCAGCAGCTTGGTACCCGCAGCAGATACGCAGTATTTT
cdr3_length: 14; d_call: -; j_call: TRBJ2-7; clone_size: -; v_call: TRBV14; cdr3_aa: CASSESGLNYEQYF; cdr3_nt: TGTGCCAGCAGCGAATCGGGGCTCAACTACGAGCAGTACTTC
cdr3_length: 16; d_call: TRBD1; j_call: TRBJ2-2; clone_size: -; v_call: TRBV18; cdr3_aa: CASSPTGTGVAGELFF; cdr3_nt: TGTGCCAGCTCACCAACCGGGACAGGGGTTGCCGGGGAGCTGTTTTTT
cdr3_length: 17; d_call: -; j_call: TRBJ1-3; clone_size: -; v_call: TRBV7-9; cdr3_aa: CASSRKEWGNPGNTIYF; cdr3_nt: TGTGCCAGCAGCCGAAAGGAATGGGGAAATCCTGGAAACACCATATATTTT
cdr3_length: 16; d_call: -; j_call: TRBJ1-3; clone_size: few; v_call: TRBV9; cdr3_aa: CASSVATDNSGNTIYF; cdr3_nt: TGTGCCAGCAGCGTAGCTACCGACAACTCTGGAAACACCATATATTTT
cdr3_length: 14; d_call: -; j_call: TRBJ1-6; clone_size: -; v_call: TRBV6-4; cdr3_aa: CASSGEGRFGPLHF; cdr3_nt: TGTGCCAGCAGTGGGGAGGGGCGTTTTGGGCCCCTCCACTTT